Below are 18 T cell receptor beta chains sequenced from a single sample in a study of T cell repertoires in cytomegalovirus infection. TCRdb itself ran the reads through MiXCR, one entry per CDR3 protein. The data hold about 120,000 distinct CDR3 sequences, with around 30% observed a single time. These TCRs' antigens remain unknown. The sample was CD8+ T cells from cultured PBMCs, taken from culture after CMV antigen stimulation. The source is a human donor in good health (CMV status not recorded). Some clones in this sample may be carry-over from other donors' samples.

This clonotype was seen only a few times. The rearrangement joins TRBV7-9 to TRBJ2-1, with 8 bases fitting TRBD2. The CDR3 has 15 amino acids. Per the germline V gene, CDR1 is SEHNR and CDR2 is FQNEAQ (reference sequence). J was trimmed by 8 bases and V by 6 bases; bases with no gene match: 12. The DNA of the CDR3 is TGTGCCAGCAGTCTGAGCGGGGGTTTTAGCGATGAGCAGTTCTTC. Translating gives CASSLSGGFSDEQFF.

The chain recombines TRBV6-4 with TRBJ1-2; 7 positions match TRBD1. The ends lost 3 bases at V and 1 base at J; junction bases unmatched: 5. This CDR3 has 15 amino acids. CDR1 is MRHNA, CDR2 SNTAGT, per germline. The CDR3 DNA is TGTGCCAGCAGTGAATCGGCAGGGGGTAACTATGGCTACACCTTC. Its protein product is CASSESAGGNYGYTF.

The rearrangement uses TRBV4-3 and TRBJ2-5, with no clear D. V lost 0 bases and J lost 7, with 12 bases in between. The CDR3 totals 14 residues. Germline CDR1 and CDR2: LGHNA and YSLEER. CDR3: CASSQEGELRTQYF. The CDR3 DNA sequence: TGCGCCAGCAGCCAAGAAGGCGAACTCAGGACCCAGTACTTC.

The chain links TRBV7-6 to TRBJ2-7; 9 bases fit TRBD1. Trimming took 0 bases from V and 5 from J; bases not matched to a gene: 8. The CDR3 runs to 16 residues. The germline V gene has CDR1 SGHVS and CDR2 FNYEAQ. The CDR3 sequence is CASSLALDRGNDEQYF. CDR3 bases: TGTGCCAGCAGCTTAGCGCTGGACAGGGGTAACGACGAGCAGTACTTC.

This clonotype was seen a few times. The chain is built from TRBV7-6 and TRBJ1-1; tentatively, D is TRBD1 (5 bases). Trimming cost V 5 bases and J 7 bases, with 17 bases left between them. Germline lookup yields CDR1 SGHVS and CDR2 FNYEAQ. The CDR3 consists of 14 residues. The CDR3 loop reads CASSARGRDGEAFF. CDR3 bases: TGTGCCAGCAGCGCGAGGGGACGGGACGGTGAAGCTTTCTTT.

This chain links TRBV2 with TRBJ1-3; the D is unclear. The V end was cut by 4 bases, the J end by 0 bases, with 22 bases between. The CDR3 contains 19 residues. Germline V CDR1 and CDR2: SNHLY, FYNNEI. The CDR3 nucleotides read TGTGCCAGCAGTGGTCTGGTTGATACCTCGCTGATCTCTGGAAACACCATATATTTT. As protein: CASSGLVDTSLISGNTIYF.

This clonotype was seen a few times. J is TRBJ2-2 and V is TRBV7-6; TRBD1 aligns across 11 bases. This CDR3 region has 15 residues. V was pared by 6 bases and J by 6 bases, with 6 bases of the junction left unmatched. Germline CDR1 reads SGHVS; CDR2 reads FNYEAQ. CDR3 loop: CASRRGQGAAGELFF. Written as DNA, the CDR3 is TGTGCCAGCAGGAGAGGACAGGGGGCAGCCGGGGAGCTGTTTTTT.

The V gene is TRBV7-9, the J gene TRBJ2-7; D gene ambiguous. This CDR3 spans 12 amino acids. The germline V and J ends were trimmed by 5 bases and 4 bases, with 9 bases remaining between them. CDR1 and CDR2 from the germline V gene are SEHNR and FQNEAQ (reference sequence). The CDR3 loop reads CASSAGKYEQYF. CDR3 bases: TGTGCCAGCAGCGCTGGAAAATACGAGCAGTACTTC.

This clonotype turned up a few times. The chain links TRBV7-6 to TRBJ1-6; D might be TRBD1 (5 bases). With 5 bases removed from V and 8 bases from J, the gap between germline ends came to 13 bases. The CDR3 is 14 amino acids. The germline V gene encodes CDR1 SGHVS and CDR2 FNYEAQ. The CDR3 coding sequence is TGTGCCAGCAGCCCGATGGGGGGAGATTCACCCCTCCACTTT. Protein sequence: CASSPMGGDSPLHF.

V is TRBV7-2 and J is TRBJ2-6, with D perhaps TRBD2 (5 bases). This CDR3 comprises 15 residues. Germline lookup yields CDR1 SGHTA and CDR2 FQGNSA. The V gene lost 10 bases and the J gene lost 3 bases, with 16 bases spanning the gap. CDR3 DNA: TGTGCCACCACCGGGGTGGCCGATGGGGCCAACGTCCTGACTTTC. The encoded protein is CATTGVADGANVLTF. The full variable domain, in which reference TRBV7-2 and TRBJ2-6 provide the parts outside the CDR3, is GAGVSQSPSNKVTEKGKDVELRCDPISGHTALYWYRQSLGQGLEFLIYFQGNSAPDKSGLPSDRFSAERTGGSVSTLTIQRTQQEDSAVYLCATTGVADGANVLTFGAGSRLTVL.

A remark on this clonotype: An end of the junction differs from the germline gene, which may be a read error. The rearrangement links TRBV2 to TRBJ1-2, with D unresolved. The CDR3 extends over 17 amino acids. The germline V gene encodes CDR1 SNHLY and CDR2 FYNNEI. DNA of the CDR3: TGTGCCAGCAGTGAAGCGCTTCGGACGAGGATGGGCTATGGCTGCACCTTC. It specifies CASSEALRTRMGYGCTF.

This clonotype has more than one count but fewer than ten. This chain uses TRBV6-2 or TRBV6-3 with TRBJ1-1; D is uncertain. The CDR3 consists of 14 residues. Trimming pared 2 bases from V and 1 base from J, leaving 8 bases between. Germline values: CDR1 MNHEY, CDR2 SVGEGT. The CDR3 protein is CASSYTERNTEAFF. CDR3 sequence (DNA): TGTGCCAGCAGTTACACCGAGAGGAACACTGAAGCTTTCTTT.

Only one count was recorded for this clonotype. The gene calls are TRBV28 and TRBJ1-2; D gene unclear. CDR3 size: 10 residues. The germline V and J ends were trimmed by 4 bases and 8 bases, with 5 bases remaining between them. CDR1 and CDR2 (germline): MDHEN, SYDVKM. CDR3 sequence: CASSSYGYTF. The CDR3 DNA reads as TGTGCCAGCAGTTCTTACGGCTACACCTTC.

V is TRBV24-1 and J is TRBJ2-1; the match to TRBD1 covers 9 bases. This CDR3 has 16 residues. The germline gives CDR1 KGHDR, CDR2 SFDVKD. The V and J ends lost 3 bases and 5 bases, in that order; junction bases with no gene match: 7. Here the CDR3 DNA reads TGTGCCACCAGTGATCCTCCCCGGACAGGGGACAATGAGCAGTTCTTC. Protein sequence: CATSDPPRTGDNEQFF.

This clonotype was recorded a few times. V and J are TRBV5-1 and TRBJ2-5, with 11 nucleotides matching TRBD2. J lost 5 bases, V lost 2 bases, and 5 bases had no gene match. Germline assignment: CDR1 SGHRS and CDR2 YFSETQ. The CDR3 extends over 15 amino acids. CDR3 residues: CASSFSGGAMETQYF. The CDR3 nucleotides are TGCGCCAGCAGCTTTAGCGGGGGGGCCATGGAGACCCAGTACTTC.

This clonotype was seen a few times. The chain carries TRBV5-1 and TRBJ2-3, with TRBD1 matching 10 bases. Trimming took 2 bases from V and 6 from J; bases not matched to a gene: 12. Germline V gene sequence: CDR1 SGHRS, CDR2 YFSETQ. CDR3 length: 17 residues. CDR3: CASSLAGTGARDDTQYF. In DNA form, the CDR3 reads TGCGCCAGCAGCTTAGCCGGGACAGGGGCACGGGACGATACGCAGTATTTT.

The chain carries TRBV2 and TRBJ1-1; tentative D call: TRBD1 (5 bases). V gave up 2 bases and J gave up 0 bases, with 10 bases separating them. The V gene's germline CDR1 is SNHLY and CDR2 FYNNEI. The CDR3 is 15 residues long. The chain's CDR3 is CASSEMGDLNTEAFF. The CDR3 coding sequence is TGTGCCAGCAGTGAAATGGGGGACCTGAACACTGAAGCTTTCTTT.

The chain employs TRBV19 and TRBJ2-6; D is perhaps TRBD1 (5 bases). The CDR3 loop spans 15 amino acids. Trimming pared 1 base from V and 4 bases from J, leaving 8 bases between. The germline gives CDR1 LNHDA, CDR2 SQIVND (reference sequence). The CDR3 DNA reads as TGTGCCAGTAGTATAGGGGGCGGCGGGGCCAACGTCCTGACTTTC. As protein: CASSIGGGGANVLTF.